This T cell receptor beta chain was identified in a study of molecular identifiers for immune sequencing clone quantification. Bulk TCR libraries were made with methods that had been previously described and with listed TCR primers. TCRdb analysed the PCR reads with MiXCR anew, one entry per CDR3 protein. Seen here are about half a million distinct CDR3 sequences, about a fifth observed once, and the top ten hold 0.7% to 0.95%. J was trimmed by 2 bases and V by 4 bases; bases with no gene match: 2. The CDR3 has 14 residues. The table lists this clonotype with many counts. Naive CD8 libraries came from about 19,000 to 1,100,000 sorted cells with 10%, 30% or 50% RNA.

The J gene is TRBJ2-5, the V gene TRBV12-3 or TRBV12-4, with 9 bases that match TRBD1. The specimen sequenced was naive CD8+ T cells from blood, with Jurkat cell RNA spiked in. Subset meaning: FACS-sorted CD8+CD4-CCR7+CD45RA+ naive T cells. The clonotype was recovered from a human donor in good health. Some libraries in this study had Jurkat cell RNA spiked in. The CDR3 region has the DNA TGTGCCAGCAGTTCGACAGGGGGACAAGAGACCCAGTACTTC. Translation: CASSSTGGQETQYF.